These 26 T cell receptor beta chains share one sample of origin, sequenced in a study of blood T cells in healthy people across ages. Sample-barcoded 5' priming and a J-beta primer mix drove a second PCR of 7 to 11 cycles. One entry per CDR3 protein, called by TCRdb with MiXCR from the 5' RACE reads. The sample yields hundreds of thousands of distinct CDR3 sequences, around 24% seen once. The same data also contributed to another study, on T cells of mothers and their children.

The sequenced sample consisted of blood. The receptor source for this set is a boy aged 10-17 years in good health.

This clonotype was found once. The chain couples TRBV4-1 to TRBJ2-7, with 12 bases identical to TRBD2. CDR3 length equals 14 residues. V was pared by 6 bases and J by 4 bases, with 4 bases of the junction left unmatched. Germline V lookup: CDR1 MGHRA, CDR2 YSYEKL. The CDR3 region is CASSTTSGGYEQYF. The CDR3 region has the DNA TGCGCCAGCAGTACGACTAGCGGGGGTTACGAGCAGTACTTC.

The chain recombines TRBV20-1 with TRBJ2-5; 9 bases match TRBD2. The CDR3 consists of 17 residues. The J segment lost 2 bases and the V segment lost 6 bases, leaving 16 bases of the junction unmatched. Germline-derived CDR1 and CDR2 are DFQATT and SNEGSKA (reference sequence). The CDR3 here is CSARSGFAGGWQETQYF. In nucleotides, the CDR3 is TGCAGTGCCCGGTCAGGTTTCGCGGGAGGGTGGCAAGAGACCCAGTACTTC.

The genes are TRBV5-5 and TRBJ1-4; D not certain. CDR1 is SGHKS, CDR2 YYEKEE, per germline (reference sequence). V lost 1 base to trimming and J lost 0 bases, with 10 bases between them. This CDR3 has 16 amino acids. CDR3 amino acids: CASSLTLMATNEKLFF. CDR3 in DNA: TGTGCCAGCAGCTTGACCCTCATGGCAACTAATGAAAAACTGTTTTTT.

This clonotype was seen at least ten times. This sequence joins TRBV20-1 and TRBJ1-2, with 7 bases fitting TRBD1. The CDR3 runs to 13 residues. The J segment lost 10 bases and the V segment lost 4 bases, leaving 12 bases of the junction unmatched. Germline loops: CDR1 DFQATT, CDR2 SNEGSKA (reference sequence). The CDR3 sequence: CSAIGQASAVYTF. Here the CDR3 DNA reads TGCAGTGCTATAGGACAGGCATCCGCCGTCTACACCTTC.

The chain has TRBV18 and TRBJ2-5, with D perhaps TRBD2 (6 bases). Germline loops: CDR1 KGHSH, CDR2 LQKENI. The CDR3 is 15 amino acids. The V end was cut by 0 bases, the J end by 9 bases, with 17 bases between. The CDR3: CASSPPSGPQGSQYF. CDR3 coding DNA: TGTGCCAGCTCACCACCGAGCGGGCCCCAAGGCTCCCAGTACTTC.

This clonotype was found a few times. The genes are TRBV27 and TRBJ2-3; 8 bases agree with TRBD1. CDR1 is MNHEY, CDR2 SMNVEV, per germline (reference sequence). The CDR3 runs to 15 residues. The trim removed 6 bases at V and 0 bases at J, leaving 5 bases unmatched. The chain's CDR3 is CASSQGQASTDTQYF. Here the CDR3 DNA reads TGTGCCAGCAGCCAGGGACAGGCTAGCACAGATACGCAGTATTTT.

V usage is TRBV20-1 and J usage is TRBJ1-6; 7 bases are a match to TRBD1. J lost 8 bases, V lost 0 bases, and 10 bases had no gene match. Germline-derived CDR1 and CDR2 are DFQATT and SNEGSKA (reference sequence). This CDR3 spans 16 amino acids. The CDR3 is CSARDLRGLGDSPLHF. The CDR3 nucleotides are TGCAGTGCTAGAGATTTGAGGGGGCTCGGGGATTCACCCCTCCACTTT.

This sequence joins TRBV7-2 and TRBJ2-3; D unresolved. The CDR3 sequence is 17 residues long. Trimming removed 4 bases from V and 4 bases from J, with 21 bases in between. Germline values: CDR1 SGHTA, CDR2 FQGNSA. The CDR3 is CASSSPQGPQEADTQYF. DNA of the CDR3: TGTGCCAGCAGCTCACCACAAGGCCCCCAGGAAGCAGATACGCAGTATTTT.

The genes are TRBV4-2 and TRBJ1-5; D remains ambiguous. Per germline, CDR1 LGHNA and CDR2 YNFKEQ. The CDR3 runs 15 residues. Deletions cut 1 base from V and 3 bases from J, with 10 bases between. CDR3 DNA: TGTGCCAGCAGCCAAGCCAAAGGACTCAATCAGCCCCAGCATTTT. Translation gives CASSQAKGLNQPQHF.

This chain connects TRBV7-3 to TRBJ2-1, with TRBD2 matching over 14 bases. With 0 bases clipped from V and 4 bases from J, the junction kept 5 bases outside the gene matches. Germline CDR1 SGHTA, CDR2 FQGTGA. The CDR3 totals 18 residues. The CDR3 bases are TGTGCCAGCAGCTTAACCCCTGGACTAGCGGGGGGTTACAATGAGCAGTTCTTC. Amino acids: CASSLTPGLAGGYNEQFF.

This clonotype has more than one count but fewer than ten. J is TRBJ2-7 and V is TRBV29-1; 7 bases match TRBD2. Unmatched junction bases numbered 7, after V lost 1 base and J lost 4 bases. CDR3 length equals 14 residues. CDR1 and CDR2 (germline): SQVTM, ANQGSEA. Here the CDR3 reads CSVEGGERGYEQYF. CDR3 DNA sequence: TGCAGCGTTGAAGGGGGGGAGCGGGGATACGAGCAGTACTTC.

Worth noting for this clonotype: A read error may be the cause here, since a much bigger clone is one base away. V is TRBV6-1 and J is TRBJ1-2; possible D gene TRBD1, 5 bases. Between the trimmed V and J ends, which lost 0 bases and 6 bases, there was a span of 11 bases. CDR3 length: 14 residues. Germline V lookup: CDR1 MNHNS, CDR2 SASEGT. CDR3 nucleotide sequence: TGTGCCAGCAGTGAAGCCGGGACGGCCAATGGCTACACCTTC. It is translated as CASSEAGTANGYTF.

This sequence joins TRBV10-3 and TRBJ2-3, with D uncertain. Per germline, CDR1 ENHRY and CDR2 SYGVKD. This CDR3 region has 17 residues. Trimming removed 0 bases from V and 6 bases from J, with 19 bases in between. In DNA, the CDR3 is TGTGCCATCAGTGAGTCGAGTCGGACCCTTGGTGGGGATACGCAGTATTTT. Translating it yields CAISESSRTLGGDTQYF.

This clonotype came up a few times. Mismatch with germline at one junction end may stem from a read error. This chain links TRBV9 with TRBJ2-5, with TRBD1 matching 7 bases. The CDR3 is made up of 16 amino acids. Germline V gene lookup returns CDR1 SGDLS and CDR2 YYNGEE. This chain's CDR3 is CASSPGGQSNQETQYF. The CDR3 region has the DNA TGCGCCAGCAGCCCTGGGGGACAGAGCAATCAAGAGACCCAGTACTTC. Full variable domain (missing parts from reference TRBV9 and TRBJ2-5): DSGVTQTPKHLITATGQRVTLRCSPRSGDLSVYWYQQSLDQGLQFLIQYYNGEERAKGNILERFSAQQFPDLHSELNLSSLELGDSALYFCASSPGGQSNQETQYFGPGTRLLVL.

The CDR3 DNA reads TGCGCCAGCAGCCAAGAACGGCAGACAGGGAACGTCCTGACTTTC. This translates into CASSQERQTGNVLTF. The chain combines TRBV4-3 with TRBJ2-6; 7 bases are shared with TRBD1. The V segment lost 0 bases and the J segment 10 bases; nucleotides outside the gene matches: 6. The CDR3 sequence is 15 residues long. The germline V gene has CDR1 LGHNA and CDR2 YSLEER.

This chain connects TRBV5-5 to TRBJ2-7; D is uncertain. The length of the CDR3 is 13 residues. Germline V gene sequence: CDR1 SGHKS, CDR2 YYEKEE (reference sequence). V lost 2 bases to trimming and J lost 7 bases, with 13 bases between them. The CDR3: CASSFLFLGEQYF. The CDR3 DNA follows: TGTGCCAGCAGCTTTTTATTCTTGGGAGAGCAGTACTTC.

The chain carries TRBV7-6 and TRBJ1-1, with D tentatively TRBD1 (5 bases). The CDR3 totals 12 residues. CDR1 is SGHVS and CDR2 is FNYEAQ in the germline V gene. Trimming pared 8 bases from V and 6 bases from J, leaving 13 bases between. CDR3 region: CASEGQGSEAFF. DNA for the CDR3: TGTGCCAGCGAGGGGCAGGGCTCTGAAGCTTTCTTT.

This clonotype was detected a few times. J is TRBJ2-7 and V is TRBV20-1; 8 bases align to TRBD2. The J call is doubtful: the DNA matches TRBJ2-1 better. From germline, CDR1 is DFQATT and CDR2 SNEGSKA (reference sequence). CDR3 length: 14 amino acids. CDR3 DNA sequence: TGCAGTGCTACTAGCGGGTCTACCTACAATGAGCAGTTCTTC. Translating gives CSATSGSTYNEQFF.

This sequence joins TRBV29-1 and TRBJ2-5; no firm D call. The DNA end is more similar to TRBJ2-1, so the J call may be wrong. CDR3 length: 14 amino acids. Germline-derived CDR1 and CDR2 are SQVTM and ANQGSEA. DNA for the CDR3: TGCAGCGTCGCCGTTCTGATGAGGAGACTTGAGCAGTTCTTC. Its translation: CSVAVLMRRLEQFF.

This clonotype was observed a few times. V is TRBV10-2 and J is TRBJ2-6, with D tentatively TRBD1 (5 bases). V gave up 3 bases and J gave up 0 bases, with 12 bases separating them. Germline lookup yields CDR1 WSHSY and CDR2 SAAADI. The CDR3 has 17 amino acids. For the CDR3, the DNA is TGCGCCAGCAGTGACAGGGTTTTTGCCTCTGGGGCCAACGTCCTGACTTTC. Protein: CASSDRVFASGANVLTF.

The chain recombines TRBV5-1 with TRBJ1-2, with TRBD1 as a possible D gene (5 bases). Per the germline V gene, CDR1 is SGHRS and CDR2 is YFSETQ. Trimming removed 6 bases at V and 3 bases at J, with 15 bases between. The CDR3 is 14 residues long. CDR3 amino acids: CASTETGSDYGYTF. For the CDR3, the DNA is TGCGCCAGCACCGAAACAGGTTCTGACTATGGCTACACCTTC.

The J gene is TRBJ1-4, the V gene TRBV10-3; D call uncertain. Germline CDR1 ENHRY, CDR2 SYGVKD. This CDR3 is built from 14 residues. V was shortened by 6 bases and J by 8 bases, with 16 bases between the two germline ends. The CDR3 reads CAISEAPGEEKLFF. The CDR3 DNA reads TGTGCCATCAGCGAGGCGCCGGGAGAAGAAAAACTGTTTTTT.

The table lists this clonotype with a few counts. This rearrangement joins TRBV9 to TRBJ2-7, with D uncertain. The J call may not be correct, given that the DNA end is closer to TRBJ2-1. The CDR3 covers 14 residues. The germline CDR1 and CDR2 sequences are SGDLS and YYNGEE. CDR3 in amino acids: CASSVVESNNEQFF. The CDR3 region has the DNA TGTGCCAGCAGCGTAGTGGAAAGTAACAATGAGCAGTTCTTC.

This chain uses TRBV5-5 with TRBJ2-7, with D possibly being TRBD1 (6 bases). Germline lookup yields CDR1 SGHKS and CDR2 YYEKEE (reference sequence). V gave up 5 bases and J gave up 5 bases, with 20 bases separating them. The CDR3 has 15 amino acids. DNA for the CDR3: TGTGCCAGCAGTCTGCCCACAGGGAATACCAACGAGCAGTACTTC. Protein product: CASSLPTGNTNEQYF.

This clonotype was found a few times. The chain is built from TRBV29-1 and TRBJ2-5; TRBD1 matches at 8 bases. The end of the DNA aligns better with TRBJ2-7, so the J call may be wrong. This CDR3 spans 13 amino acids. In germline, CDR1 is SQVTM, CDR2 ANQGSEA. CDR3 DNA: TGCAGCGTGAGGACAGGGAACTCCTACGAGCAGTACTTC. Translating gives CSVRTGNSYEQYF.

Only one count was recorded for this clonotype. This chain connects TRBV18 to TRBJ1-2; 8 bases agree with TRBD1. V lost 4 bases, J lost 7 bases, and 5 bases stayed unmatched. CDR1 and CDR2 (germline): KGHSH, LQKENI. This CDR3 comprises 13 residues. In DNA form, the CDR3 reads TGTGCCAGCTCACGAGCAGGGACAGGTGGCTACACCTTC. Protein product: CASSRAGTGGYTF.